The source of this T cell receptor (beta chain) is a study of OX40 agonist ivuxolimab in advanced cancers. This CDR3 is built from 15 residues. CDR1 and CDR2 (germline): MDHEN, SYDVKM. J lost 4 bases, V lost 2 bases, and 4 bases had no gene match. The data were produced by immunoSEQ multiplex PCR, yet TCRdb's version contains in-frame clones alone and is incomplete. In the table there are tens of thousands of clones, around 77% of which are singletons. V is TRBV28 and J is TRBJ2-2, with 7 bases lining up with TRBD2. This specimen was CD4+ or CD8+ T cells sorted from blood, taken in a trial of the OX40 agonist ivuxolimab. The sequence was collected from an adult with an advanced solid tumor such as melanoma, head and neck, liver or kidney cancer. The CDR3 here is CASSLAGRVTGELFF. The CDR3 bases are TGTGCCAGCAGTTTAGCAGGGAGGGTCACCGGGGAGCTGTTTTTT. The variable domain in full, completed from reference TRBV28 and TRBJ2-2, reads DVKVTQSSRYLVKRTGEKVFLECVQDMDHENMFWYRQDPGLGLRLIYFSYDVKMKEKGDIPEGYSVSREKKERFSLILESASTNQTSMYLCASSLAGRVTGELFFGEGSRLTVL.